Below are 23 T cell receptor beta chains sequenced from a single sample in a study of cytomegalovirus exposure and HLA in healthy donors. The PCR was carried out with 60 Vbeta primers and 13 Jbeta primers. Libraries were prepared by immunoSEQ multiplex PCR; TCRdb keeps only in-frame clonotypes and omits some of them. The table has 95,000 to 150,000 clones, approximately 80% seen once. Sequenced input: PBMCs. The receptor source for this set is a woman aged 40 to 50 in good health and CMV-seronegative.

The gene calls are TRBV19 and TRBJ1-4; D possibly corresponds to TRBD1 (5 bases). The CDR3 sequence is 15 residues long. Trimming shortened V by 10 bases and J by 4 bases, and 19 bases separated the two germline ends. Looked up from germline, CDR1 is LNHDA and CDR2 is SQIVND (reference sequence). The CDR3 loop is CATKTGAGHNEKLFF. CDR3 bases: TGTGCCACCAAAACAGGTGCTGGGCATAATGAAAAACTGTTTTTT. The full variable domain, in which reference TRBV19 and TRBJ1-4 provide the parts outside the CDR3, is DGGITQSPKYLFRKEGQNVTLSCEQNLNHDAMYWYRQDPGQGLRLIYYSQIVNDFQKGDIAEGYSVSREKKESFPLTVTSAQKNPTAFYLCATKTGAGHNEKLFFGSGTQLSVL.

The chain carries TRBV10-2 and TRBJ1-1; D remains unclear. This CDR3 has 15 amino acids. V was shortened by 9 bases and J by 0 bases, with 17 bases between the two germline ends. The V gene's germline CDR1 is WSHSY and CDR2 SAAADI. CDR3 sequence (DNA): TGCGCCAGTACTACCGACCGAAACATGAACACTGAAGCTTTCTTT. Amino acids: CASTTDRNMNTEAFF.

The V and J genes are TRBV6-6 and TRBJ1-2; 9 bases map to TRBD1. Germline lookup yields CDR1 MNHNY and CDR2 SVGAGI (reference sequence). After removal of 6 bases from V and 3 bases from J, the junction contained 11 bases not matched to a gene. The CDR3 runs to 16 residues. The chain's CDR3 is CASSSTRTGVDYGYTF. The CDR3 nucleotides read TGTGCCAGCAGCAGCACTCGGACAGGGGTGGACTATGGCTACACCTTC.

This clone was recorded only once. The chain couples TRBV7-8 to TRBJ2-3; 9 nucleotides align to TRBD1. Unmatched junction bases numbered 4, after V lost 5 bases and J lost 1 base. Germline V gives CDR1 SGHVS, CDR2 FQNEAQ. The CDR3 spans 15 residues. The CDR3 sequence is CASSEGTGRTDTQYF. The CDR3 coding sequence is TGTGCCAGCAGCGAAGGGACAGGGCGCACAGATACGCAGTATTTT.

The V and J genes are TRBV4-3 and TRBJ2-7; 8 bases are shared with TRBD2. The J segment lost 4 bases and the V segment lost 0 bases, leaving 8 bases of the junction unmatched. The CDR3 is 16 amino acids. Germline-derived CDR1 and CDR2 are LGHNA and YSLEER. In DNA, the CDR3 is TGCGCCAGCAGCCAAGAAGGCCCAGCGGGAGTGTACGAGCAGTACTTC. Residues: CASSQEGPAGVYEQYF.

V usage is TRBV7-6 and J usage is TRBJ1-1; the D is unclear. Looked up from germline, CDR1 is SGHVS and CDR2 is FNYEAQ. The CDR3 totals 15 residues. The ends were cut back, 5 bases at V and 0 bases at J, with 13 bases in the middle. In DNA form, the CDR3 reads TGTGCCAGCAGCCCTCGTCGGGTCATGAACACTGAAGCTTTCTTT. It encodes CASSPRRVMNTEAFF.

CDR3 region: CASSFSGGGDTQYF. The CDR3 region has the DNA TGTGCCAGCAGCTTTAGCGGGGGGGGTGATACGCAGTATTTT. The V and J genes are TRBV7-6 and TRBJ2-3; 11 bases map to TRBD2. The CDR3 covers 14 residues. CDR1 and CDR2 (germline): SGHVS, FNYEAQ. V gave up 3 bases and J gave up 6 bases; unmatched junction bases: 2.

CDR3 in DNA: TGTGCCAGTAGGATGGGGGGTAGCAATGAGCAGTTCTTC. Its translation: CASRMGGSNEQFF. This chain connects TRBV19 to TRBJ2-1, with D possibly matching TRBD2 (6 bases). The CDR3 loop spans 13 amino acids. Trimming removed 6 bases from V and 6 bases from J, with 12 bases in between. CDR1 and CDR2 (germline): LNHDA, SQIVND (reference sequence).

This rearrangement joins TRBV5-8 to TRBJ1-1; 7 bases agree with TRBD1. The CDR3 spans 14 residues. Germline CDR1 is SGHTS and CDR2 is YDEGEE. J lost 4 bases, V lost 0 bases, and 3 bases had no gene match. DNA for the CDR3: TGTGCCAGCAGCTTGGGGACAGGAATCACTGAAGCTTTCTTT. Amino acid sequence: CASSLGTGITEAFF.

This rearrangement joins TRBV5-6 to TRBJ2-5; no clear D. Trimming cost V 3 bases and J 2 bases, with 23 bases left between them. This CDR3 spans 18 amino acids. CDR1 and CDR2 (germline): SGHDT, YYEEEE. The CDR3 nucleotides are TGTGCCAGCAGCTCACTGACATCCCGACCAACAAAACAAGAGACCCAGTACTTC. Its translation is CASSSLTSRPTKQETQYF.

This chain connects TRBV6-1 to TRBJ2-1; TRBD1 aligns across 11 bases. Germline assignment: CDR1 MNHNS and CDR2 SASEGT. J was trimmed by 9 bases and V by 1 base; bases with no gene match: 8. This CDR3 is 16 amino acids long. CDR3 nucleotides: TGTGCCAGCAGTGAAGGGGGTTGGACAGGGGGCTCTGAGCAGTTCTTC. Translation: CASSEGGWTGGSEQFF.

This chain uses TRBV19 with TRBJ2-7; 7 nucleotides align to TRBD1. Per germline, CDR1 LNHDA and CDR2 SQIVND (reference sequence). The trim removed 1 base at V and 6 bases at J, leaving 9 bases unmatched. The CDR3 has 15 amino acids. DNA for the CDR3: TGTGCCAGTAGTATAGCGAACAGGGGATCGTCCGAGCAGTACTTC. It codes for CASSIANRGSSEQYF.

This clone was seen only a few times. This chain links TRBV7-9 with TRBJ2-3, with D perhaps TRBD2 (6 bases). V lost 8 bases and J lost 1, with 10 bases in between. This CDR3 region has 13 residues. The germline CDR1 and CDR2 sequences are SEHNR and FQNEAQ (reference sequence). The CDR3 is CASSASGTDTQYF. The CDR3 nucleotides are TGTGCCAGCTCGGCTAGCGGCACAGATACGCAGTATTTT.

This chain joins TRBV5-1 and TRBJ2-2; weak D call: TRBD1 (5 bases). Germline V gives CDR1 SGHRS, CDR2 YFSETQ. The V end was cut by 1 base, the J end by 3 bases, with 13 bases between. The CDR3 consists of 16 residues. The CDR3 is CASSLKDTQDTGELFF. CDR3 in DNA: TGCGCCAGCAGCTTGAAGGACACACAGGACACCGGGGAGCTGTTTTTT.

V is TRBV30 and J is TRBJ2-7; 9 nucleotides match TRBD1. Trimming removed 0 bases from V and 6 bases from J; junction bases left unmatched: 3. CDR3 size: 13 residues. CDR1 and CDR2 (germline): GTSNPN, SVGIG (reference sequence). This CDR3 is CAWSVQGAIEQYF. CDR3 bases: TGTGCCTGGAGTGTACAGGGGGCCATCGAGCAGTACTTC.

The chain has TRBV14 and TRBJ1-4, with TRBD1 identical over 12 bases. Germline-derived CDR1 and CDR2 are SGHDN and FVKESK. CDR3 size: 19 residues. V trimming: 1 base; J trimming: 5 bases; junction bases outside the gene matches: 11. CDR3 DNA sequence: TGTGCCAGCAGCCAAGGTGGGACAGGGGGCTCCCTCTACAATGAAAAACTGTTTTTT. Its translation is CASSQGGTGGSLYNEKLFF.

The chain has TRBV14 and TRBJ2-2, with D possibly being TRBD1 (5 bases). V shed 4 bases and J shed 4 bases, with 10 bases lying between them. This CDR3 has 14 amino acids. Germline CDR1 SGHDN, CDR2 FVKESK. CDR3 in amino acids: CASSLQGGTGELFF. The CDR3 DNA reads TGTGCCAGCAGCCTTCAGGGCGGCACCGGGGAGCTGTTTTTT.

This rearrangement joins TRBV6-1 to TRBJ1-2; 7 bases match TRBD1. The V gene end was trimmed by 10 bases and the J gene end by 4 bases; junction bases not matched to a gene: 9. The CDR3 covers 13 residues. Germline assignment: CDR1 MNHNS and CDR2 SASEGT. Written as DNA, the CDR3 is TGTGCCACCAGGGGGGGGGCGACCTATGGCTACACCTTC. This translates into CATRGGATYGYTF.

The sample holds one count of this clone. The chain couples TRBV19 to TRBJ1-2; TRBD1 is a possible D gene (5 bases). Germline V CDR1 and CDR2: LNHDA, SQIVND (reference sequence). The V end lost 4 bases, the J end lost 0 bases, and 9 bases lay between the germline ends. The CDR3 loop spans 14 amino acids. The CDR3 here is CASSTTGANYGYTF. CDR3 bases: TGTGCCAGTAGTACCACAGGAGCTAACTATGGCTACACCTTC.

The chain links TRBV27 to TRBJ2-6; D is unclear. The CDR3 has 15 residues. Germline CDR1 reads MNHEY; CDR2 reads SMNVEV (reference sequence). The ends were cut back, 5 bases at V and 0 bases at J, with 8 bases in the middle. The CDR3 reads CASSATPSGANVLTF. CDR3 bases: TGTGCCAGCAGTGCCACACCCTCTGGGGCCAACGTCCTGACTTTC.

The CDR3 protein is CASSQPGQGGEQYF. The CDR3 DNA reads TGCGCCAGCAGCCAACCGGGACAGGGAGGAGAGCAGTACTTC. The V gene is TRBV4-1, the J gene TRBJ2-7; the match to TRBD1 covers 9 bases. The CDR3 spans 14 residues. CDR1 is MGHRA, CDR2 YSYEKL, per germline. V gave up 2 bases and J gave up 7 bases; unmatched junction bases: 6.

J is TRBJ2-7 and V is TRBV5-1, with 8 bases fitting TRBD1. There are 14 residues in the CDR3. Looked up from germline, CDR1 is SGHRS and CDR2 is YFSETQ. The V and J ends lost 4 bases and 4 bases, in that order; junction bases with no gene match: 7. CDR3 sequence: CASSGRQGSYEQYF. As DNA, the CDR3 is TGCGCCAGCAGCGGCCGACAGGGGTCTTACGAGCAGTACTTC.

Turning to this clone: One end of the junction is discordant with germline, which a read error may explain. The chain employs TRBV4-1 and TRBJ2-6, with a possible D match to TRBD1 (6 bases). The CDR3 extends over 18 amino acids. The germline V gene encodes CDR1 MGHRA and CDR2 YSYEKL. As DNA, the CDR3 is TGCGCCAGCAGCCAACAACAGGGAAGTAACTCTGGGGCCAACGTCCCGACTTTC. The encoded protein is CASSQQQGSNSGANVPTF.